The 4 T cell receptor beta chains given below trace back to one sample, sequenced in a study of cytomegalovirus exposure and HLA in healthy donors. A multiplex PCR was run with 60 Vbeta primers and 13 Jbeta primers. TCRdb keeps only in-frame clones here, not all; method: immunoSEQ multiplex PCR. Seen here are about 200,000 clones, approximately 82% observed once, and the top ten hold less than 4.5%. Sequenced: PBMCs. The receptors stem from a male donor in good health and CMV-seronegative.

This clone came up a few times. The gene calls are TRBV5-4 and TRBJ2-5; 9 nucleotides align to TRBD1. The CDR3 is 15 amino acids. The germline gives CDR1 SGHNT, CDR2 YYREEE (reference sequence). V trimming: 4 bases; J trimming: 4 bases; junction bases outside the gene matches: 8. CDR3 protein: CASSRTGTGTETQYF. For the CDR3, the DNA is TGTGCCAGCAGCCGAACCGGGACAGGGACAGAGACCCAGTACTTC.

This chain joins TRBV5-1 and TRBJ2-2; 7 bases are shared with TRBD1. The trim removed 2 bases at V and 4 bases at J, leaving 5 bases unmatched. The CDR3 is 15 residues long. CDR1 is SGHRS, CDR2 YFSETQ, per germline. CDR3 amino acids: CASSFFPGGTGELFF. Written as DNA, the CDR3 is TGCGCCAGCAGCTTCTTTCCAGGGGGCACCGGGGAGCTGTTTTTT.

The V gene is TRBV29-1, the J gene TRBJ1-4; the match to TRBD1 covers 9 bases. Trimming at V came to 3 bases and at J to 5 bases, leaving 13 bases not matched to a gene. The germline CDR1 and CDR2 sequences are SQVTM and ANQGSEA. This CDR3 is built from 17 residues. The chain's CDR3 is CSVDVEGQGLENEKLFF. DNA for the CDR3: TGCAGCGTTGATGTTGAGGGACAGGGTCTTGAGAATGAAAAACTGTTTTTT.

The V call is TRBV19, the J call TRBJ1-1; D might be TRBD1 (5 bases). The V end lost 6 bases, the J end lost 3 bases, and 14 bases lay between the germline ends. The germline V gene encodes CDR1 LNHDA and CDR2 SQIVND (reference sequence). The CDR3 consists of 14 residues. The CDR3 nucleotides read TGTGCCAGTAGCGTTGGAGGGGCGGACACTGAAGCTTTCTTT. This encodes CASSVGGADTEAFF.